This T cell receptor beta chain originates from a study of blood T cells in healthy people across ages. About this clonotype itself: Its cognate antigen is unknown.

Per germline, CDR1 MNHEY and CDR2 SVGEGT. There are 11 residues in the CDR3. For the second PCR, which ran for roughly 6 to 12 cycles, a sample-barcoded 5' primer and a J-beta primer mix were used. TCRdb re-called the 5' RACE reads with MiXCR, one entry per CDR3 protein. This table has about 720,000 distinct CDR3 sequences, approximately 25% appearing once. Whole-study findings and limits: The study found more naive CD4+ cells and higher diversity in long-lived than aged donors. Total diversity from one million sequenced T cells was likely underestimated.

These sequences were also reported in another study, on T cells of mothers and their children.

The chain joins TRBV6-2 or TRBV6-3 to TRBJ2-5, with D uncertain. The closer fit of TRBJ2-1 to the DNA end suggests the J call may be wrong. The material sequenced was blood. This clonotype was sampled from a boy aged 5-17 years in good health. The CDR3 nucleotides are TGTGCCAGCAGTGCAATATATGAGCAGTTCTTC. Its translation is CASSAIYEQFF.